This TCR beta chain was captured in a study of blood T cell repertoires in COVID-19. Background on the study: Whether acute or convalescent, the COVID-19 samples came from the United States, Italy and Spain.

TCRdb keeps only in-frame clones here, not all; method: immunoSEQ multiplex PCR. The data show 70,000 to 95,000 clones, around four fifths seen once. Only one count was recorded for this clone. The CDR3 is 13 residues long. Germline CDR1 and CDR2: SGHRS and YFSETQ. V lost 4 bases and J 0 bases, leaving 7 bases between the germline ends. Input material: peripheral blood. The TCR sequence derives from a woman aged 60 to 75 with acute or convalescent COVID-19. V is TRBV5-1 and J is TRBJ2-5; D remains ambiguous. This CDR3 is CASSGTYQETQYF. The CDR3 bases are TGCGCCAGCAGCGGTACTTACCAAGAGACCCAGTACTTC.